This is a list of T cell receptor beta chains from one sample in a study of technical replicates of blood from several donors. Some clones are missing from TCRdb's copy, which holds only in-frame ones; the method was immunoSEQ multiplex PCR. Of under 20,000 clones detected, under 90% appear once; the ten largest clones hold 9.5% to 15%. Input material: PBMCs. Source of these receptors: a human donor in good health. The conserved cysteine and the conserved F or W are not part of the CDR3 here. The D gene is left open where the match is weak. Some rows mark clone size as missing; the rest say once, few, many or name a class of expanded clone.

>TRBJ2-7|NA|NA|TRBV10-3
AISESALYEQY
>TRBJ2-7|TRBD2|NA|TRBV29-1
SSEGQGFTSGTYEQY
>TRBJ2-2|NA|once|TRBV9
ASTTGNTNTGELF
>TRBJ1-2|TRBD1|NA|TRBV19
ASSGGQKINYGYT
>TRBJ1-1|NA|NA|TRBV29-1
SARTDMNTEAF
>TRBJ1-4|NA|NA|TRBV9
ASSVSTGSREKLF
>TRBJ2-7|TRBD1|NA|TRBV28
ASRDRFASYEQY
>TRBJ1-1|NA|NA|TRBV5-1
ASSWTALGSNTEAF
>TRBJ2-7|NA|NA|TRBV19
ASSIGAGKNEQY
>TRBJ2-3|TRBD2|NA|TRBV18
ASSDLAGITDTQY
>TRBJ1-5|NA|NA|TRBV9
ASSVAGDGNQPQH
>TRBJ2-2|TRBD1|NA|TRBV30
AWSAGQGTGELF